The 4 T cell receptor beta chains below come from one sample, sequenced in a study of regulatory T cells in long-lasting Graves disease. Construction of the TCR beta libraries employed iRepertoire HTBI primers in conjunction with Arm-PCR of CDR3 regions. TCRdb reprocessed the multiplex PCR reads via MiXCR and lists one record per CDR3 protein. The table shows around 450,000 distinct CDR3 sequences, with 20% to 25% occurring only once. Documented time point: persistent/refractory GD, antithyroid drugs over 5 years with positive TRAb. From PBMCs, RNA was extracted and then used to make the TCR library. The material was peripheral blood mononuclear cells (PBMCs), obtained when the disease was refractory, from a patient treated with antithyroid drugs. All receptors come from a female donor with Graves disease.

This clonotype was recorded a few times. This sequence joins TRBV5-5 and TRBJ2-7, with D possibly being TRBD1 (6 bases). Germline assignment: CDR1 SGHKS and CDR2 YYEKEE (reference sequence). The CDR3 length is 15 residues. V shed 4 bases and J shed 5 bases, with 19 bases lying between them. The CDR3 reads CASSGKTGLMDEQYF. CDR3 sequence (DNA): TGTGCCAGCAGCGGGAAGACAGGTCTTATGGACGAGCAGTACTTC. Supplemented by reference TRBV5-5 and TRBJ2-7, the full variable domain reads DAGVTQSPTHLIKTRGQQVTLRCSPISGHKSVSWYQQVLGQGPQFIFQYYEKEERGRGNFPDRFSARQFPNYSSELNVNALLLGDSALYLCASSGKTGLMDEQYFGPGTRLTVT.

The chain carries TRBV9 and TRBJ1-1; 7 bases line up with TRBD1. This CDR3 contains 15 residues. CDR1 is SGDLS, CDR2 YYNGEE, per germline. J gave up 2 bases and V 3 bases, and 7 bases lay outside the gene matches. DNA of the CDR3: TGTGCCAGCAGCGGCCAGACAGGGTCTAACACTGAAGCTTTCTTT. This gives the protein CASSGQTGSNTEAFF.

This clonotype appeared many times. This rearrangement joins TRBV7-2 to TRBJ2-5; D may be TRBD2 (6 bases). V dropped 3 bases and J dropped 4 bases, with 12 bases sitting between them. Looked up from germline, CDR1 is SGHTA and CDR2 is FQGNSA. The CDR3 spans 14 residues. CDR3 coding DNA: TGTGCCAGCAGCTTCGGAGGGGCTAGAGAGACCCAGTACTTC. It specifies CASSFGGARETQYF.

The rearrangement joins TRBV5-4 to TRBJ2-7; D is unresolved. The CDR3 totals 13 residues. Deletions cut 8 bases from V and 1 base from J, with 13 bases between. Germline values: CDR1 SGHNT, CDR2 YYREEE (reference sequence). CDR3 sequence reads: CASMGGDSYEQYF. The CDR3 region has the DNA TGTGCCAGTATGGGCGGTGATTCCTACGAGCAGTACTTC. Full variable domain (missing parts from reference TRBV5-4 and TRBJ2-7): ETGVTQSPTHLIKTRGQQVTLRCSSQSGHNTVSWYQQALGQGPQFIFQYYREEENGRGNFPPRFSGLQFPNYSSELNVNALELDDSALYLCASMGGDSYEQYFGPGTRLTVT.